The source of this T cell receptor (beta chain) is a study of shared clonotypes between healthy human individuals. An even split of each subset's genomic DNA across several immunoSEQ plates was performed. Clones were sequenced by immunoSEQ multiplex PCR, and TCRdb holds only the in-frame ones, with some missing. The table records 550,000 to 700,000 clones, 60% to 75% of them present only once. The J segment lost 3 bases and the V segment lost 3 bases, leaving 6 bases of the junction unmatched. The CDR3 is made up of 17 amino acids. Germline V gene data show CDR1 as LNHNV and CDR2 as YYDKDF (reference sequence).

The origin of this receptor is a woman in her twenties or thirties in good health. Specimen: memory CD4+ T cells sorted from blood. Regarding subset: CD45RA-negative fraction. This sequence joins TRBV15 and TRBJ2-6; TRBD2 matches 9 bases. The CDR3 region is CATSREGTSRGANVLTF. The CDR3 bases are TGTGCCACCAGCAGGGAGGGGACTAGCCGTGGGGCCAACGTCCTGACTTTC.